Listed below are T cell receptor beta chains from one sample, sequenced in a study of pediatric ulcerative colitis. Profiling relied on immunoSEQ multiplex PCR, and the TCRdb table lists in-frame clones only, not all of them. This table holds around 34,000 clones, 81% found once. The sequenced sample was gut tissue. The source of these receptors is a boy aged 5 to 17 with mild ulcerative colitis. The CDR3 runs from the conserved cysteine through the conserved F or W. D genes are given only for firm matches. Rows give clone size only sometimes, using once, few, many, or a class for an expanded clone.

DNA: TGTGCCAGCAGCGTCAACAGGGCCCCATACACAGATACGCAGTATTTT; CDR3: CASSVNRAPYTDTQYF; D: -; size: -; V: TRBV9; J: TRBJ2-3
DNA: TGCGCCAGCAGGGGCGCCAATACAGGTTTTTATGGCTACACCTTC; CDR3: CASRGANTGFYGYTF; D: -; size: once; V: TRBV10-2; J: TRBJ1-2
DNA: TGTGCCAGCAGCTTATCGACAGGGGAGTACGGGGAGCTGTTTTTT; CDR3: CASSLSTGEYGELFF; D: TRBD1; size: -; V: TRBV7-9; J: TRBJ2-2
DNA: TGTGCCAGCAGCCTAAAAGGACTAGCGGGGGGCCCTAGCACAGATACGCAGTATTTT; CDR3: CASSLKGLAGGPSTDTQYF; D: TRBD2; size: -; V: TRBV13; J: TRBJ2-3
DNA: TGTGCCAGCAGAAGGGATTACGAGCAGTACTTC; CDR3: CASRRDYEQYF; D: -; size: -; V: TRBV5-8; J: TRBJ2-7
DNA: TGTGCCAGCAGCTTATTGGCTGCCTACGAGCAGTACTTC; CDR3: CASSLLAAYEQYF; D: -; size: -; V: TRBV11-2; J: TRBJ2-7
DNA: TGTGCCAGCAGTGACTGGGGGATGAACTATGGCTACACCTTC; CDR3: CASSDWGMNYGYTF; D: -; size: -; V: TRBV6-1; J: TRBJ1-2
DNA: TGTGCCAGCAGCTTGGACCCCCTTACGACAGGGCACAATGAGCAGTTCTTC; CDR3: CASSLDPLTTGHNEQFF; D: TRBD1; size: -; V: TRBV5-4; J: TRBJ2-1
DNA: TGTGCCAGCAGTGGATGGAAGAACACTGAAGCTTTCTTT; CDR3: CASSGWKNTEAFF; D: -; size: -; V: TRBV6-1; J: TRBJ1-1
DNA: TGTGCCAGCAGCTTAGTAGAAGGGTACAATGAGCAGTTCTTC; CDR3: CASSLVEGYNEQFF; D: -; size: -; V: TRBV7-2; J: TRBJ2-1
DNA: TGTGCCAGCAGCCAATCGTTCGGGGGGGACTACACCTTC; CDR3: CASSQSFGGDYTF; D: -; size: -; V: TRBV16; J: TRBJ1-2
DNA: TGTGCCAGCAGCTTCCCGATGAACACTGAAGCTTTCTTT; CDR3: CASSFPMNTEAFF; D: -; size: -; V: TRBV7-9; J: TRBJ1-1
DNA: TGTGCCAGCTCACCCTGGACAGGGGGACACAAGGATACGCAGTATTTT; CDR3: CASSPWTGGHKDTQYF; D: TRBD1; size: -; V: TRBV18; J: TRBJ2-3
DNA: TGCGCCAGCAGCCGCCTAGCGGGGGCCTACGAGCAGTACTTC; CDR3: CASSRLAGAYEQYF; D: TRBD2; size: -; V: TRBV4-1; J: TRBJ2-7
DNA: TGTGCCAGCAGTTACTCGAACCCGGGACTAGCCTGGGAGCAGTTCTTC; CDR3: CASSYSNPGLAWEQFF; D: TRBD2; size: -; V: TRBV6-5; J: TRBJ2-1
DNA: TGCGCCAGCAGCCCAGCCGGGACAGGGGGCACAGATACGCAGTATTTT; CDR3: CASSPAGTGGTDTQYF; D: TRBD1; size: -; V: TRBV4-1; J: TRBJ2-3
DNA: TGTGCCAGCAGCCCCGTGGGACAGGGCACCTATGGCTACACCTTC; CDR3: CASSPVGQGTYGYTF; D: TRBD1; size: -; V: TRBV7-2; J: TRBJ1-2
DNA: TGTGCCAGCAGTGGTCTGGGCCCGGGCACTGAGCAGTTCTTC; CDR3: CASSGLGPGTEQFF; D: -; size: -; V: TRBV2; J: TRBJ2-1
DNA: TGTGCCAGCAGCTTGACAGGGGGCTTTTCTGGAAACACCATATATTTT; CDR3: CASSLTGGFSGNTIYF; D: TRBD1; size: -; V: TRBV7-6; J: TRBJ1-3
DNA: TGTGCCAGCAGTGTTTGGGACAATGGCAATCAGCCCCAGCATTTT; CDR3: CASSVWDNGNQPQHF; D: -; size: -; V: TRBV6-1; J: TRBJ1-5
DNA: TGTGCCAGCAGCTTAGGTCGACTACCCACCGGGGAGCTGTTTTTT; CDR3: CASSLGRLPTGELFF; D: -; size: -; V: TRBV7-9; J: TRBJ2-2
DNA: TGCAGCGTTGAAGAACGGGACGGGATATACGAGCAGTACTTC; CDR3: CSVEERDGIYEQYF; D: -; size: -; V: TRBV29-1; J: TRBJ2-7
DNA: TGTGCCATCAGTGAGTCGGGGGGCAGGTACACCGGGGAGCTGTTTTTT; CDR3: CAISESGGRYTGELFF; D: -; size: -; V: TRBV10-3; J: TRBJ2-2
DNA: TGTGCCAGCAGCCCGATGGGTGGAGGGGACTCTGGAAACACCATATATTTT; CDR3: CASSPMGGGDSGNTIYF; D: -; size: once; V: TRBV11-2; J: TRBJ1-3
DNA: TGTGCCAGCAGCTTCCCGTACACCGGGGAGCTGTTTTTT; CDR3: CASSFPYTGELFF; D: -; size: -; V: TRBV5-4; J: TRBJ2-2
DNA: TGTGCCAGCAGCTTGGACCTATTACAGGGGGCAAGAAACTATGGCTACACCTTC; CDR3: CASSLDLLQGARNYGYTF; D: TRBD1; size: -; V: TRBV5-5; J: TRBJ1-2
DNA: TGTGCCAGCAGCTTATCCAGTTCATCTTTTAACTATGGCTACACCTTC; CDR3: CASSLSSSSFNYGYTF; D: -; size: once; V: TRBV7-9; J: TRBJ1-2
DNA: TGTGCTAGCAGAAGCAGAAACAGGGGGCAGGGGCAGCCCCAGCATTTT; CDR3: CASRSRNRGQGQPQHF; D: TRBD1; size: -; V: TRBV7-7; J: TRBJ1-5
DNA: TGCAGCGTTGAGGAGGTTAGGTTGTTAGCTTTCTTT; CDR3: CSVEEVRLLAFF; D: -; size: -; V: TRBV29-1; J: TRBJ1-1
DNA: TGTGCCATCAGTGTCACCGGGGCTAACACCGGGGAGCTGTTTTTT; CDR3: CAISVTGANTGELFF; D: -; size: -; V: TRBV10-3; J: TRBJ2-2
DNA: TGTGCCTGGAGTGTGGGTCAGAATTCACCCCTCCACTTT; CDR3: CAWSVGQNSPLHF; D: -; size: -; V: TRBV30; J: TRBJ1-6
DNA: TGCGCCAGCAGCCCAACTAGAGGACAGGGGGAGACCCAGTACTTC; CDR3: CASSPTRGQGETQYF; D: TRBD1; size: -; V: TRBV5-1; J: TRBJ2-5
DNA: TGCGCCAGCAGTGGGACGACGCTAGAGACCCAGTACTTC; CDR3: CASSGTTLETQYF; D: -; size: -; V: TRBV10-2; J: TRBJ2-5
DNA: TGCGCCAGCAGCGGGAAGGGCGAGGGAGAGACCCAGTACTTC; CDR3: CASSGKGEGETQYF; D: -; size: once; V: TRBV10-1; J: TRBJ2-5
DNA: TGTGCCAGCAGCGTAGCAGGGGTCGGGTCTGGAAACACCATATATTTT; CDR3: CASSVAGVGSGNTIYF; D: -; size: -; V: TRBV9; J: TRBJ1-3
DNA: TGCGCCAGCAGCTGGAGACAGGAGTCCTACGAGCAGTACTTC; CDR3: CASSWRQESYEQYF; D: -; size: -; V: TRBV5-1; J: TRBJ2-7
DNA: TGCGCCAGCAGCTTGCGGCTTGATCGTAACAGGGATAGAGCCTACAATGAGCAGTTCTTC; CDR3: CASSLRLDRNRDRAYNEQFF; D: -; size: -; V: TRBV5-1; J: TRBJ2-1
DNA: TGTGCCAGCGGACCTGAGACAGGGGGGATTTCACCCCTCCACTTT; CDR3: CASGPETGGISPLHF; D: TRBD1; size: medium-sized; V: TRBV19; J: TRBJ1-6
DNA: TGTGCCAGCACCCCGGGCGTCCTTAGCACAGATACGCAGTATTTT; CDR3: CASTPGVLSTDTQYF; D: -; size: -; V: TRBV4-2; J: TRBJ2-3
DNA: TGTGCCAGCAGCTCCCCCGGAGGCTCAAATTCACCCCTCCACTTT; CDR3: CASSSPGGSNSPLHF; D: -; size: few; V: TRBV6-5; J: TRBJ1-6
DNA: TGTGCCAGCAGATTCGGACCCCTGGATCGGGGCTACACCTTC; CDR3: CASRFGPLDRGYTF; D: -; size: -; V: TRBV6-5; J: TRBJ1-2
DNA: TGTGCCAGCAGCCCCAGGACGGTATCAGATACGCAGTATTTT; CDR3: CASSPRTVSDTQYF; D: -; size: -; V: TRBV7-2; J: TRBJ2-3
DNA: TGTGCCAGCAGCTTAGGGGGGAACTATGGCTACACCTTC; CDR3: CASSLGGNYGYTF; D: -; size: -; V: TRBV7-9; J: TRBJ1-2
DNA: TGTGCCAGCAGCTTACCTGGGACAGAGAACACTGAAGCTTTCTTT; CDR3: CASSLPGTENTEAFF; D: TRBD1; size: -; V: TRBV7-6; J: TRBJ1-1
DNA: TGTGCCAGCAGCTTAGACTCGTCTGGGCGGGGGGCTCCGGACACCGGGGAGCTGTTTTTT; CDR3: CASSLDSSGRGAPDTGELFF; D: TRBD2; size: -; V: TRBV7-8; J: TRBJ2-2
DNA: TGTGCTAGTGGTATTGGACAGGGGGCGCGGAGAACAGATACGCAGTATTTT; CDR3: CASGIGQGARRTDTQYF; D: TRBD1; size: -; V: TRBV12-5; J: TRBJ2-3
DNA: TGTGCCAGCAGTGAAGCTAGGTTCAATCAGCCCCAGCATTTT; CDR3: CASSEARFNQPQHF; D: -; size: -; V: TRBV6-1; J: TRBJ1-5
DNA: TGTGCCAGCTCACGTTCCGGGACAGGGGGGACCGGGGAGCTGTTTTTT; CDR3: CASSRSGTGGTGELFF; D: TRBD1; size: -; V: TRBV18; J: TRBJ2-2
DNA: TGTGCCAGCAGCCTGGACACCAACACTGAAGCTTTCTTT; CDR3: CASSLDTNTEAFF; D: -; size: few; V: TRBV7-3; J: TRBJ1-1
DNA: TGTGCCAGCAGCTTACATAGAGCTAACTATGGCTACACCTTC; CDR3: CASSLHRANYGYTF; D: -; size: few; V: TRBV7-9; J: TRBJ1-2
DNA: TGCGCCAGCAGCCAAGATCTCGGGACAGGAAGCTCCTACGAGCAGTACTTC; CDR3: CASSQDLGTGSSYEQYF; D: TRBD1; size: -; V: TRBV4-1; J: TRBJ2-7
DNA: TGTGCCAGCAGCTTGGAAGCGAACACTGAAGCTTTCTTT; CDR3: CASSLEANTEAFF; D: -; size: -; V: TRBV5-8; J: TRBJ1-1